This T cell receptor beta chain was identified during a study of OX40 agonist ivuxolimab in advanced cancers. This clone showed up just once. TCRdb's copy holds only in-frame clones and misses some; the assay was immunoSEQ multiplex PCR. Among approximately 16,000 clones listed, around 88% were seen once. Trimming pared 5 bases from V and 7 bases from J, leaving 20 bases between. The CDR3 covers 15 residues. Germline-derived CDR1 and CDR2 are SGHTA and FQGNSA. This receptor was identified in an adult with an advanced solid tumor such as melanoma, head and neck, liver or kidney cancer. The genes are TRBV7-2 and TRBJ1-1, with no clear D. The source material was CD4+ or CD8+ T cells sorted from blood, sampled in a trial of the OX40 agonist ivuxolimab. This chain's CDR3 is CASSRVNRALNEAFF. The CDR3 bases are TGTGCCAGCAGCAGGGTTAACCGGGCACTAAATGAAGCTTTCTTT.